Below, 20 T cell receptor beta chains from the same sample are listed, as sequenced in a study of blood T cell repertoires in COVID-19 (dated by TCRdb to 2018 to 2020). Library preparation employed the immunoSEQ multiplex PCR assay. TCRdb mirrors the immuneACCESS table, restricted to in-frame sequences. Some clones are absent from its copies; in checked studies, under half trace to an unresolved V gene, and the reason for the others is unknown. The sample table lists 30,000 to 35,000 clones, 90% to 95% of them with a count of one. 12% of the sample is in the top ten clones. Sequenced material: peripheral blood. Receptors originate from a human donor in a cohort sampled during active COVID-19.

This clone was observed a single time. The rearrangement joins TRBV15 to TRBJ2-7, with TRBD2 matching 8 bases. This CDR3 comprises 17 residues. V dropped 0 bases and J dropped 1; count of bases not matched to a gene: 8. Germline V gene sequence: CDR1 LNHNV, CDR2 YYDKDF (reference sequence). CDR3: CATSRDLSAGASYEQYF. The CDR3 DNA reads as TGTGCCACCAGCAGAGATCTCTCAGCGGGAGCATCCTACGAGCAGTACTTC.

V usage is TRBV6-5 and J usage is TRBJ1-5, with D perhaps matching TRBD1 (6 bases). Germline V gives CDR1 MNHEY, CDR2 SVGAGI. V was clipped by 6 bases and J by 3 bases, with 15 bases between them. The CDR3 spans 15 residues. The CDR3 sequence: CASRPAQGVNQPQHF. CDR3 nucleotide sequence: TGTGCCAGCAGACCCGCACAGGGAGTCAATCAGCCCCAGCATTTT.

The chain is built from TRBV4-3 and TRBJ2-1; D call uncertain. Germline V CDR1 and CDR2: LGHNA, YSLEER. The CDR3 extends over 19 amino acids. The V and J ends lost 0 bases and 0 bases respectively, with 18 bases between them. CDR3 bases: TGCGCCAGCAGCCAAGAGCGGCATGGTGGCCCCTACTCCTACAATGAGCAGTTCTTC. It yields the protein CASSQERHGGPYSYNEQFF.

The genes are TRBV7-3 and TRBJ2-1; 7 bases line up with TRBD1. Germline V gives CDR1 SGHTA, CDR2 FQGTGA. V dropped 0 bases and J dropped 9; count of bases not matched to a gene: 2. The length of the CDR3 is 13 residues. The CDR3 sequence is CASSLTGGTEQFF. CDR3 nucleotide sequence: TGTGCCAGCAGCTTAACAGGGGGCACTGAGCAGTTCTTC.

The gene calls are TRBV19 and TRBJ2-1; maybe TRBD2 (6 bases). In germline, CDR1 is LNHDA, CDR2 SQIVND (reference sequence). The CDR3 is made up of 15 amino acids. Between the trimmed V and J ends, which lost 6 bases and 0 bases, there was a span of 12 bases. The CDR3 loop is CASSSLGGSYNEQFF. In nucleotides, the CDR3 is TGTGCCAGTAGCTCCTTGGGGGGCTCCTACAATGAGCAGTTCTTC. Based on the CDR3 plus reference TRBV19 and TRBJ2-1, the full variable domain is DGGITQSPKYLFRKEGQNVTLSCEQNLNHDAMYWYRQDPGQGLRLIYYSQIVNDFQKGDIAEGYSVSREKKESFPLTVTSAQKNPTAFYLCASSSLGGSYNEQFFGPGTRLTVL.

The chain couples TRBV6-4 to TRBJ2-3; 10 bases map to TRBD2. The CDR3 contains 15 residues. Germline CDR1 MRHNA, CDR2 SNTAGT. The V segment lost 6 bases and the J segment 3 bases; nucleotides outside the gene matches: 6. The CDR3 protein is CASSPGTSETDTQYF. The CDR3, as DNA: TGTGCCAGCAGCCCCGGGACTAGCGAAACAGATACGCAGTATTTT.

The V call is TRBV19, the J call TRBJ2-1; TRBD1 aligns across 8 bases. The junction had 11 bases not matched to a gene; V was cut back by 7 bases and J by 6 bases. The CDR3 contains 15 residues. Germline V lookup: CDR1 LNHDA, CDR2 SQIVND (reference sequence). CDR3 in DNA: TGTGCCAGTACCCTAGGACAGGGTCTCGGCAATGAGCAGTTCTTC. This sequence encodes CASTLGQGLGNEQFF.

CDR3 nucleotide sequence: TGTGCCAGCAGACCAGGGACAGCGCTGATGAACACTGAAGCTTTCTTT. It yields the protein CASRPGTALMNTEAFF. V and J are TRBV2 and TRBJ1-1; TRBD1 agrees at 7 bases. This CDR3 has 16 amino acids. The V segment lost 6 bases and the J segment 0 bases; nucleotides outside the gene matches: 10. Germline CDR1 and CDR2: SNHLY and FYNNEI.

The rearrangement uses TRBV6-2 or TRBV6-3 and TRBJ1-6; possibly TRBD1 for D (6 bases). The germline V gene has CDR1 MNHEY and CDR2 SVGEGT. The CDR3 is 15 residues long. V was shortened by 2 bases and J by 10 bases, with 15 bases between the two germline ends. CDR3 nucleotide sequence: TGTGCCAGCAGTTACACAGGGAGAATAAGGTCACCCCTCCACTTT. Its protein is CASSYTGRIRSPLHF.

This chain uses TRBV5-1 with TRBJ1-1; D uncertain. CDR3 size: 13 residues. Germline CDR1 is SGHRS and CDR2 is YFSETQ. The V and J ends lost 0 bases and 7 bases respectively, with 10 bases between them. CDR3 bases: TGCGCCAGCAGCTTGGATTCGGGGAGTGAAGCTTTCTTT. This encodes CASSLDSGSEAFF. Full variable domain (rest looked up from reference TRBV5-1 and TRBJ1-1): KAGVTQTPRYLIKTRGQQVTLSCSPISGHRSVSWYQQTPGQGLQFLFEYFSETQRNKGNFPGRFSGRQFSNSRSEMNVSTLELGDSALYLCASSLDSGSEAFFGQGTRLTVV.

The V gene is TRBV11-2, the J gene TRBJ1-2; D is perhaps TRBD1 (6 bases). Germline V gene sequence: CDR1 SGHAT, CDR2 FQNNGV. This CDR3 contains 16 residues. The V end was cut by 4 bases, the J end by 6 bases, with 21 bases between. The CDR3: CASSSELTGPADGYTF. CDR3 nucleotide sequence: TGTGCCAGCAGCTCAGAACTGACAGGTCCCGCGGATGGCTACACCTTC.

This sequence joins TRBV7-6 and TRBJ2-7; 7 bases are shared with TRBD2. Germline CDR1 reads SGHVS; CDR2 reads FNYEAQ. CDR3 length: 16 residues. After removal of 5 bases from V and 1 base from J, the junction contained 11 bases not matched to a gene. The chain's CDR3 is CASSPSPSGNSYEQYF. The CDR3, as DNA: TGTGCCAGCAGCCCCTCCCCCAGCGGGAATTCCTACGAGCAGTACTTC.

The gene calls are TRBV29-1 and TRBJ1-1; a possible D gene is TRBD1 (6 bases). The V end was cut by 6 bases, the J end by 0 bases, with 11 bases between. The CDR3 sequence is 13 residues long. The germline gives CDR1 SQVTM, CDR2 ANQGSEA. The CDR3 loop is CSVTGNLNTEAFF. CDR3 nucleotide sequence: TGCAGCGTCACAGGGAACCTGAACACTGAAGCTTTCTTT.

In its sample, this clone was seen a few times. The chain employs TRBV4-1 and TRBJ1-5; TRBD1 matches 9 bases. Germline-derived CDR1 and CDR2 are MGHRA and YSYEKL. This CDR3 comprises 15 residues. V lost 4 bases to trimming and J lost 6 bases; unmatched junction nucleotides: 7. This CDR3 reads CASSPWDRAGQPQHF. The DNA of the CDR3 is TGCGCCAGCAGCCCATGGGACAGGGCAGGTCAGCCCCAGCATTTT.

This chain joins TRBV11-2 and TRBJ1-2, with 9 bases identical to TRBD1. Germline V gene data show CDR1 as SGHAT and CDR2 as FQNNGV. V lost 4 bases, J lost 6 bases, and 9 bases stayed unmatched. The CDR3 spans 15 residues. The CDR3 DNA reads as TGTGCCAGCAGCTCATACCGGGACAGGGAAGATGGCTACACCTTC. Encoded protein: CASSSYRDREDGYTF.

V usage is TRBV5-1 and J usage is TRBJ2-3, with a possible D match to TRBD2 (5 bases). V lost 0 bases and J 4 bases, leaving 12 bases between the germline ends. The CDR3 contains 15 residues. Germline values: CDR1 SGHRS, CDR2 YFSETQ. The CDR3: CASSLAAGQADTQYF. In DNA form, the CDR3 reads TGCGCCAGCAGCTTGGCCGCGGGTCAGGCAGATACGCAGTATTTT.

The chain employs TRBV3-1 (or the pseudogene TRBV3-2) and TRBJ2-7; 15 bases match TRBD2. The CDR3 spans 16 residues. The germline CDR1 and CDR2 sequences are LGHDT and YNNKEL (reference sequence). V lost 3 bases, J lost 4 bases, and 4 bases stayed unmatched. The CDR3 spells CASSQGLAGGGYEQYF. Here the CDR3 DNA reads TGTGCCAGCAGCCAGGGACTAGCGGGAGGTGGTTACGAGCAGTACTTC.

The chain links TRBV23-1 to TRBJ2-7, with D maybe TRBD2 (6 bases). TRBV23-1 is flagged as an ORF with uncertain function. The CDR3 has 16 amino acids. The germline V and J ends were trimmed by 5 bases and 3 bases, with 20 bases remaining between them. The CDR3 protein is CASSRAGRCLYYEQYF. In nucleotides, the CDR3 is TGCGCCAGCAGTAGGGCGGGGCGGTGCTTATACTACGAGCAGTACTTC.

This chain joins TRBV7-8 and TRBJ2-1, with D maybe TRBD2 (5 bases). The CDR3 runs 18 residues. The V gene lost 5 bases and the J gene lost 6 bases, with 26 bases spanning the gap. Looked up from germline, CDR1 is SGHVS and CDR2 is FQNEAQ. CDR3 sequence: CASSAPGNPIAQRNEQFF. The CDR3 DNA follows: TGTGCCAGCAGCGCCCCCGGGAACCCCATCGCTCAGCGCAATGAGCAGTTCTTC.

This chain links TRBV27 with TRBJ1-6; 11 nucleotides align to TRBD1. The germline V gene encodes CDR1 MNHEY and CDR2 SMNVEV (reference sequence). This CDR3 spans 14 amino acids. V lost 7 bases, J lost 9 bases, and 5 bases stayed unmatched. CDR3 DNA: TGTGCCAGCACAACCGGGACAGGGGGTTCACCCCTCCACTTT. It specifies CASTTGTGGSPLHF.